The 11 T cell receptor beta chains reported below all come from one sample, sequenced in a study of T cell responses to AZD1222 COVID-19 vaccine. Here immunoSEQ multiplex PCR was the method, and the copy in TCRdb shows in-frame clones only, minus some. Here the sample spans about 130,000 clones, around 90% being singletons. Material: peripheral blood, obtained on day 0 of AZD1222 vaccination. The receptors were gathered from an adult in good health.

The gene calls are TRBV15 and TRBJ1-5; 9 bases fit TRBD1. Trimming removed 4 bases from V and 5 bases from J; junction bases left unmatched: 3. Looked up from germline, CDR1 is LNHNV and CDR2 is YYDKDF (reference sequence). This CDR3 spans 14 amino acids. The CDR3 DNA reads TGTGCCACCAGCAAGGACAGGGGATATCAGCCCCAGCATTTT. Its translation: CATSKDRGYQPQHF.

The chain carries TRBV19 and TRBJ2-1; unclear D gene. V was cut by 0 bases and J by 2 bases, with 5 bases left in between. Germline V gene lookup returns CDR1 LNHDA and CDR2 SQIVND (reference sequence). The length of the CDR3 is 14 residues. The CDR3 DNA reads TGTGCCAGTAGTATAGATCAGCCCTACAATGAGCAGTTCTTC. Its translation is CASSIDQPYNEQFF.

The J gene is TRBJ2-2, the V gene TRBV2, with D possibly being TRBD2 (7 bases). The V end lost 7 bases, the J end lost 4 bases, and 13 bases lay between the germline ends. CDR3 length: 14 amino acids. In germline, CDR1 is SNHLY, CDR2 FYNNEI. In nucleotides, the CDR3 is TGTGCCAGCAAGGGAGGGGGGATCACCGGGGAGCTGTTTTTT. Translating gives CASKGGGITGELFF.

The J gene is TRBJ1-4, the V gene TRBV2, with D tentatively TRBD1 (5 bases). Trimming left V 6 bases short and J 4 bases short, with 12 bases between. CDR3 length: 14 amino acids. Looked up from germline, CDR1 is SNHLY and CDR2 is FYNNEI. This CDR3 is CASSRDRVNEKLFF. For the CDR3, the DNA is TGTGCCAGCAGCCGCGACAGAGTTAATGAAAAACTGTTTTTT. Based on the CDR3 plus reference TRBV2 and TRBJ1-4, the full variable domain is EPEVTQTPSHQVTQMGQEVILRCVPISNHLYFYWYRQILGQKVEFLVSFYNNEISEKSEIFDDQFSVERPDGSNFTLKIRSTKLEDSAMYFCASSRDRVNEKLFFGSGTQLSVL.

The V call is TRBV6-1, the J call TRBJ1-5; D remains unclear. Germline CDR1 and CDR2: MNHNS and SASEGT. Deletions cut 3 bases from V and 9 bases from J, with 9 bases between. This CDR3 region has 12 residues. This CDR3 is CASSDPRRPQHF. The CDR3 region has the DNA TGTGCCAGCAGTGACCCGAGGCGGCCCCAGCATTTT.

This clone has just a few counts. This rearrangement joins TRBV5-1 to TRBJ2-6, with a possible D match to TRBD1 (5 bases). Germline V gene lookup returns CDR1 SGHRS and CDR2 YFSETQ. V lost 1 base and J 0 bases, leaving 11 bases between the germline ends. The CDR3 covers 17 residues. CDR3 amino acids: CASSLLGRDSGANVLTF. Written as DNA, the CDR3 is TGCGCCAGCAGCTTGTTGGGCAGGGACTCTGGGGCCAACGTCCTGACTTTC.

This clone was seen more than once but under ten times. The J gene is TRBJ1-2, the V gene TRBV2; D gene unclear. The CDR3 has 14 residues. The V and J ends lost 2 bases and 7 bases respectively, with 14 bases between them. CDR1 and CDR2 (germline): SNHLY, FYNNEI. The CDR3 sequence is CASSERNVAGGYTF. The DNA for the CDR3 is TGTGCCAGCAGTGAAAGGAACGTAGCCGGTGGCTACACCTTC.

The table lists this clone with a count of one. The chain uses TRBV7-9 and TRBJ2-3; TRBD2 aligns across 7 bases. The length of the CDR3 is 16 residues. The ends lost 5 bases at V and 2 bases at J; junction bases unmatched: 10. Germline values: CDR1 SEHNR, CDR2 FQNEAQ (reference sequence). The CDR3, as DNA: TGTGCCAGCAGCCCTACCGGGACTACCTCCACAGATACGCAGTATTTT. It translates to CASSPTGTTSTDTQYF.

The rearrangement joins TRBV7-6 to TRBJ2-2; perhaps TRBD1 as D (5 bases). The length of the CDR3 is 14 residues. Germline-derived CDR1 and CDR2 are SGHVS and FNYEAQ. V was pared by 1 base and J by 7 bases, with 10 bases between. CDR3: CASSLGAGFGELFF. The CDR3, as DNA: TGTGCCAGCAGCTTAGGGGCAGGGTTCGGGGAGCTGTTTTTT.

V is TRBV25-1 and J is TRBJ2-5; 10 bases line up with TRBD2. V lost 1 base and J lost 5; bases outside the gene matches: 7. The CDR3 loop spans 16 amino acids. Germline V gene sequence: CDR1 MGHDK, CDR2 SYGVNS. Here the CDR3 reads CASSELASGSGETQYF. CDR3 nucleotides: TGTGCCAGCAGTGAATTGGCTAGCGGGAGTGGGGAGACCCAGTACTTC. The variable domain in full, completed from reference TRBV25-1 and TRBJ2-5, reads EADIYQTPRYLVIGTGKKITLECSQTMGHDKMYWYQQDPGMELHLIHYSYGVNSTEKGDLSSESTVSRIRTEHFPLTLESARPSHTSQYLCASSELASGSGETQYFGPGTRLLVL.

V usage is TRBV11-2 and J usage is TRBJ2-3; no clear D gene. Trimming stripped 5 bases from V and 6 bases from J, with 6 bases between. The CDR3 is made up of 11 amino acids. Germline V gene sequence: CDR1 SGHAT, CDR2 FQNNGV. CDR3 region: CASSPGDTQYF. CDR3 nucleotides: TGTGCCAGCAGCCCTGGGGATACGCAGTATTTT.